The sequence of this TCR beta chain was determined in a study of OX40 agonist ivuxolimab in advanced cancers. General observations from the study: The CD4+ and CD8+ T cells in the blood had expanded clonally by week 6 at 0.1 to 3.0 mg/kg. Expanded clones tended on average to be more numerous among CD8+ T cells than CD4+. Low levels of normalized T-cell clonal expansion also appeared in some nonresponders.

Patients with a history of autoimmune disease or on systemic immunosuppression were excluded. Regarding this clone: Its antigen remains unknown.

The table came from immunoSEQ multiplex PCR; TCRdb's copy has only in-frame clones and leaves some out. The sample carries about 22,000 clones, 86% recorded once. This sample comprised CD4+ or CD8+ T cells sorted from blood, obtained in a trial of the OX40 agonist ivuxolimab. The sequence was collected from an adult with an advanced solid tumor such as melanoma, head and neck, liver or kidney cancer.

The CDR3 here is CASSLARGRGQPQHF. CDR3 coding DNA: TGTGCCAGCAGCTTAGCCCGCGGGCGGGGTCAGCCCCAGCATTTT. The chain joins TRBV7-8 to TRBJ1-5; D not certain. This CDR3 spans 15 amino acids. Germline CDR1 reads SGHVS; CDR2 reads FQNEAQ. V gave up 0 bases and J gave up 6 bases, with 12 bases separating them.